This T cell receptor beta chain was identified during a study of blood T cells in healthy people across ages. Germline CDR1 reads SQVTM; CDR2 reads ANQGSEA. Trimming cost V 5 bases and J 1 base, with 9 bases left between them. The CDR3 consists of 12 residues. This clonotype has just one count. PCR was performed a second time for about 7 to 11 cycles using a sample-barcoded 5' primer and a J-beta primer mix. All samples yielded 2.5 million or more CDR3-containing paired-end reads. MiXCR, run by TCRdb on the 5' RACE reads, gives a single entry per CDR3 protein. This sample has some 690,000 distinct CDR3 sequences, with approximately 22% found just once.

This TCR derives from a man in his sixties or seventies in good health. Source material: blood. The chain links TRBV29-1 to TRBJ2-7; no clear D gene. The CDR3 DNA sequence: TGCAGCGTTAATTTCGGATCCTACGAGCAGTACTTC. This translates into CSVNFGSYEQYF.